This TCR beta chain was profiled in a study of blood T cell repertoires in COVID-19. The overall study: Sites across the United States, Italy and Spain contributed samples from acute and convalescent COVID-19.

The CDR3 has 15 amino acids. The V end was cut by 0 bases, the J end by 2 bases, with 9 bases between. Germline V gene data show CDR1 as SGHRS and CDR2 as YFSETQ. Clones were read by immunoSEQ multiplex PCR, and TCRdb kept only the in-frame ones, dropping some. The top ten clones hold approximately 0.8% of a sample with under 250,000 clones, around 90% of them seen once. The J gene is TRBJ1-5, the V gene TRBV5-1; D is possibly TRBD1 (5 bases). Sequencing was done on a sample of peripheral blood. The clonotype comes from a man younger than 40 with COVID-19, enrolled during active disease. The DNA for the CDR3 is TGCGCCAGCAGCTTGGCGGGGGAGGGCAATCAGCCCCAGCATTTT. Amino acid sequence: CASSLAGEGNQPQHF.